Below, one TCR beta chain is given with its context. This sample is drawn from a study of blood T cell repertoires in COVID-19. Study information: Both acute and convalescent COVID-19 samples were obtained from the United States, Italy and Spain. From T cells, B-cell-depleted T cells, or PBMCs came the material, which was cDNA or gDNA.

Per the original methods: Cell counts per sample came from amplifying reference gene primers. The protocol was immunoSEQ multiplex PCR, while the TCRdb copy is restricted to in-frame clones and leaves out a portion. V, J and clone size derive from that table, while D and trimming were established from the DNA sequence. The repertoire holds 130,000 to 150,000 clones, with roughly four fifths as singletons. Germline V gives CDR1 SGHRS, CDR2 YFSETQ. V was cut by 5 bases and J by 3 bases, with 14 bases left in between. The CDR3 sequence is 14 residues long. The rearrangement uses TRBV5-1 and TRBJ1-2, with D maybe TRBD1 (5 bases). Material: peripheral blood. The sequence came from a human donor with acute or convalescent COVID-19. The donor label of this sample is uncertain. The CDR3 region is CASRPTGSYYGYTF. The DNA for the CDR3 is TGCGCCAGCAGGCCCACAGGTAGCTACTATGGCTACACCTTC.